This T cell receptor (beta chain) was captured by sequencing in a study of human T cells and chemical hapten exposure (dated by TCRdb to about 2021). Notes on the research overall: For sensitization, 2% DPC in acetone was applied to a roughly 2 cm by roughly 2 cm area of upper inner arm skin. Throughout the study period of around 24 weeks, patients also received therapeutic DPC doses to the scalp every week. Nearly 30 alopecia patients provided blood for TCR sequencing at one to four time points (pre-sensitization, 2, 6 and 24 weeks). Peripheral blood TCR repertoire changes were tracked in vivo in alopecia patients during primary and secondary sensitization to the hapten diphenylcyclopropenone (DPC). The patient cohort, mostly female, included alopecia areata with under or over 50% scalp involvement, alopecia totalis and alopecia universalis. Blood was sampled from patients pre-sensitization (week 0) and at 2, 6 and about 24 weeks after DPC sensitization. Patch testing was done on the upper back using Finn chambers containing 0.01% DPC, and results were scored after 6 days according to International Contact Dermatitis Research Group standards. Libraries were combined into a pool for sequencing, and differences in TCR yield between samples came mainly from small differences in library volumes within the pool.

The library was prepared using RACE. The sequencer was a NextSeq 500. Library preparation attached unique molecular identifiers to individual cDNA molecules for quantitative, reproducible TCR counting. For every blood RNA sample, sequencing covered both the TCR alpha and TCR beta chains. The published analysis was carried out like this. The median number of TCRs per sample was approximately 98,000, ranging from about 20,000 to 690,600. The Decombinator software suite was used to annotate the V, J and CDR3 of the TCR reads. For the PS versus PT1 abundance plots, all samples were subsampled to the same number of TCRs (28,000). TCRs were defined as expanded if absent before sensitization and observed at least eight times at the 2-week time point. Through fastp at Q25 and MiXCR, TCRdb rebuilt clones from the public reads, retaining in-frame beta chains. Rows with one shared CDR3 protein collapse into an entry with the most common genes and DNA. The V and J calls and clone size come from TCRdb's table, not from the authors' own analysis. Here the sample has some 300,000 distinct CDR3 sequences; around 5.5% occur a single time. More than 8% of the sample lies in the top ten.

This clonotype showed up just a few times. Its recognized antigen is unknown. One base away there is no much larger clone; base qualities are not given. The sample's time point label, in plain terms: pre-sensitization, week 0. The treatment or condition label, as the study defines it: therapeutic diphenylcyclopropenone sensitization with weekly scalp DPC. At every patch-test visit, the blood draw took place before the patch test was put on. To be eligible, patients had to be aged 18 to 70, diagnosed with alopecia and judged suitable for DPC therapy, while pregnant patients were excluded. Total RNA was extracted from unfractionated whole blood that had been collected in Tempus Blood RNA tubes. Overall study outcomes, separate from this receptor: Alopecia, a presumed autoimmune disease, was present in all patients, so the immune response of the patients might differ from that of healthy individuals. Expanded TCRs formed significantly more large CDR3 similarity clusters than pre-sensitization or healthy control sets, consistent with antigen-driven responses. DPC sensitization did not change how many TCRs were above 1 in 1000 frequency, and no evidence was found of alterations in global repertoire structure. Patch test score was positively correlated with the number of PT1 expanded TCRs, with significance at thresholds 8, 16 and 32 but not at 4. After repeated subsampling, changes were observed in the strength of the expansion versus patch-test correlation and in the threshold at which the correlation became significant.

The source of this sequence is a woman under 30 with alopecia areata. Some clones in this sample may be carry-over from other donors' samples. The sample in question was whole blood, obtained in connection with sensitization to the hapten diphenylcyclopropenone (DPC).

The CDR3 protein is CASSRLETGELFF. Read as DNA, the sequence is TGTGCCAGCAGCCGACTGGAGACCGGGGAGCTGTTTTTT. The rearrangement combines TRBV7-9 with TRBJ2-2, with the D gene too uncertain to name. CDR1 and CDR2, looked up from the germline V gene (reference sequence), are SEHNR and FQNEAQ. V lost 5 bases and J lost 5 bases; the stretch between them is 9 bases long. Spanning cysteine to phenylalanine, the CDR3 consists of 13 amino acids. The retained sequence is limited to the CDR3, 39 bases, with the frame set at the first base.